The 27 T cell receptor beta chains reported below all come from one sample, sequenced in a study of cytomegalovirus exposure and HLA in healthy donors (dated by TCRdb to the late 2010s). The library relied on the immunoSEQ multiplex PCR assay. The multiplex PCR relied on a mix of 60 forward primers for TCR Vbeta segments and 13 reverse primers for TCR Jbeta segments. Here the immuneACCESS table is served through TCRdb, limited to in-frame sequences with V and J called. Missing clones are a known gap in these copies; in checked studies unresolved V genes cover under half, and the rest lacks a known reason. In this sample's table one finds tens of thousands of clones. Of the sample, about 3.8% falls within the top ten clones. Sequencing input: PBMCs. These receptors were taken from a man aged 18 to 30 in good health and CMV-seropositive.

The chain has TRBV6-1 and TRBJ1-2; 8 bases match TRBD1. V trimming: 6 bases; J trimming: 6 bases; junction bases outside the gene matches: 9. CDR1 and CDR2 from the germline V gene are MNHNS and SASEGT. The CDR3 runs 14 residues. The CDR3 region is CASRGGQTGDGYTF. As DNA, the CDR3 is TGTGCCAGCAGAGGGGGTCAGACAGGGGATGGCTACACCTTC.

This sequence joins TRBV7-3 and TRBJ2-3; 8 bases agree with TRBD1. Germline V gene lookup returns CDR1 SGHTA and CDR2 FQGTGA. The CDR3 is 14 residues long. Trimming at V came to 5 bases and at J to 2 bases, leaving 3 bases not matched to a gene. CDR3 in DNA: TGTGCCAGCAGCCAGGGACAGGACACAGATACGCAGTATTTT. Protein: CASSQGQDTDTQYF.

The chain recombines TRBV5-8 with TRBJ1-4; D ambiguous. CDR3 length: 16 amino acids. Trimming left V 0 bases short and J 7 bases short, with 16 bases between. CDR1 and CDR2 (germline): SGHTS, YDEGEE. For the CDR3, the DNA is TGTGCCAGCAGCTTGGAAGGTGCAGGAGGAGGTGAAAAACTGTTTTTT. Residues: CASSLEGAGGGEKLFF.

The chain employs TRBV2 and TRBJ2-7; TRBD2 matches at 9 bases. CDR1 is SNHLY and CDR2 is FYNNEI in the germline V gene. The CDR3 consists of 14 residues. Trimming took 4 bases from V and 7 from J; bases not matched to a gene: 8. The CDR3 DNA sequence: TGTGCCAGCAGTGGGGCTAGCGGGACGGGGGAGCAGTACTTC. Translated: CASSGASGTGEQYF.

V usage is TRBV5-1 and J usage is TRBJ1-1; 9 bases fit TRBD1. The CDR3 consists of 16 residues. Germline trimming cut 5 bases from V and 1 base from J; bases unmatched to any gene: 9. Germline V gives CDR1 SGHRS, CDR2 YFSETQ. The CDR3 DNA reads TGCGCCAGCAGTTCGCGACAGGGGGGTCGGAACACTGAAGCTTTCTTT. Translating gives CASSSRQGGRNTEAFF.

The chain joins TRBV20-1 to TRBJ2-3, with D perhaps matching TRBD1 (5 bases). Germline CDR1 is DFQATT and CDR2 is SNEGSKA (reference sequence). CDR3 length: 11 amino acids. Here the CDR3 DNA reads TGCACAGGGCAACAGGCAGATACGCAGTATTTT. This codes for CTGQQADTQYF.

The chain employs TRBV7-2 and TRBJ2-5; 9 positions agree with TRBD1. The CDR3 loop spans 15 amino acids. Germline loops: CDR1 SGHTA, CDR2 FQGNSA. Germline trimming cut 1 base from V and 5 bases from J; bases unmatched to any gene: 5. In nucleotides, the CDR3 is TGTGCCAGCAGCTTAGGGGACAGGGATTTCGAGACCCAGTACTTC. It is translated as CASSLGDRDFETQYF.

The chain combines TRBV11-3 with TRBJ2-1; TRBD1 agrees at 7 bases. CDR1 and CDR2 (germline): SGHNT, YENEEA. V shed 4 bases, J shed 8 bases, and the junction held 11 bases outside the gene matches. CDR3 size: 15 residues. CDR3 nucleotide sequence: TGTGCCAGCAGCTCCAGACAGGGAGCCGGAGATGAGCAGTTCTTC. This translates into CASSSRQGAGDEQFF.

CDR3 bases: TGTGCCAGCAGCTTAGTTCGCCAGGGGGCCGGGGAGCTGTTTTTT. Protein product: CASSLVRQGAGELFF. This chain connects TRBV7-6 to TRBJ2-2; 7 bases are a match to TRBD1. J gave up 6 bases and V 1 base, and 5 bases lay outside the gene matches. The CDR3 has 15 amino acids. Germline V lookup: CDR1 SGHVS, CDR2 FNYEAQ.

The V gene is TRBV7-6, the J gene TRBJ2-5, with 7 bases that match TRBD1. CDR3 size: 15 residues. V dropped 5 bases and J dropped 3; count of bases not matched to a gene: 9. The germline gives CDR1 SGHVS, CDR2 FNYEAQ. CDR3 in DNA: TGTGCCAGCAGCCTATGGACCGGGACAGAAGAGACCCAGTACTTC. It encodes CASSLWTGTEETQYF.

The CDR3 DNA is TGTGCCACCGTCGAGGGTACCTACGAGCAGTACTTC. It encodes CATVEGTYEQYF. The chain employs TRBV6-5 and TRBJ2-7; D possibly corresponds to TRBD2 (5 bases). Trimming shortened V by 10 bases and J by 2 bases, and 12 bases separated the two germline ends. Germline V gene data show CDR1 as MNHEY and CDR2 as SVGAGI. The CDR3 totals 12 residues.

The chain joins TRBV6-1 to TRBJ1-1; D is undetermined. V was cut by 3 bases and J by 3 bases, with 11 bases left in between. CDR1 is MNHNS and CDR2 is SASEGT in the germline V gene. This CDR3 has 14 amino acids. CDR3 loop: CASSDSMEDTEAFF. CDR3 bases: TGTGCCAGCAGTGACTCTATGGAGGACACTGAAGCTTTCTTT.

V gene TRBV5-8 combines with J gene TRBJ2-3, with a possible D match to TRBD2 (6 bases). This CDR3 contains 16 residues. Between the trimmed V and J ends, which lost 1 base and 2 bases, there was a span of 14 bases. In germline, CDR1 is SGHTS, CDR2 YDEGEE. For the CDR3, the DNA is TGTGCCAGCAGCTTGAATTCCGGAGGGACCACAGATACGCAGTATTTT. It encodes CASSLNSGGTTDTQYF.

The V call is TRBV9, the J call TRBJ2-3; 7 bases map to TRBD1. This CDR3 is built from 15 residues. Germline V CDR1 and CDR2: SGDLS, YYNGEE. The junction had 7 bases not matched to a gene; V was cut back by 0 bases and J by 6 bases. The CDR3 region is CASSVGGGDGDTQYF. The CDR3 DNA reads as TGTGCCAGCAGCGTAGGAGGGGGCGATGGGGATACGCAGTATTTT.

The chain joins TRBV28 to TRBJ1-2, with D uncertain. CDR1 and CDR2 (germline): MDHEN, SYDVKM. This CDR3 is built from 13 residues. V dropped 6 bases and J dropped 12 bases, with 20 bases sitting between them. The chain's CDR3 is CASSLIYGSGDTF. In nucleotides, the CDR3 is TGTGCCAGCAGCCTAATATACGGGAGCGGGGACACCTTC.

The V gene is TRBV19, the J gene TRBJ2-3, with D tentatively TRBD1 (5 bases). The V gene lost 5 bases and the J gene lost 1 base, with 16 bases spanning the gap. The length of the CDR3 is 16 residues. The germline V gene encodes CDR1 LNHDA and CDR2 SQIVND (reference sequence). CDR3 bases: TGTGCCAGTAGTCATGGAATAACGACAGGCACAGATACGCAGTATTTT. Protein sequence: CASSHGITTGTDTQYF. Full variable domain (outside the CDR3, taken from reference TRBV19 and TRBJ2-3): DGGITQSPKYLFRKEGQNVTLSCEQNLNHDAMYWYRQDPGQGLRLIYYSQIVNDFQKGDIAEGYSVSREKKESFPLTVTSAQKNPTAFYLCASSHGITTGTDTQYFGPGTRLTVL.

This rearrangement joins TRBV4-1 to TRBJ2-7, with D possibly being TRBD1 (6 bases). The germline CDR1 and CDR2 sequences are MGHRA and YSYEKL. V lost 0 bases and J 1 base, leaving 16 bases between the germline ends. This CDR3 contains 17 residues. This CDR3 is CASSQERFAGASYEQYF. CDR3 nucleotide sequence: TGCGCCAGCAGCCAAGAAAGGTTCGCAGGGGCATCCTACGAGCAGTACTTC.

The chain recombines TRBV12-5 with TRBJ2-1; weak D call: TRBD1 (5 bases). Trimming took 1 base from V and 9 from J, leaving 16 bases between them. In germline, CDR1 is LGHNT, CDR2 FRNRAP. The CDR3 spans 15 residues. CDR3 in DNA: TGTGCTAGTGGTTTGGCGCCGGGTAAGGGGTTTGAGCAGTTCTTC. Encoded protein: CASGLAPGKGFEQFF.

J is TRBJ1-3 and V is TRBV5-6; 7 bases map to TRBD1. With 4 bases clipped from V and 0 bases from J, the junction kept 7 bases outside the gene matches. Germline V CDR1 and CDR2: SGHDT, YYEEEE. CDR3 size: 16 residues. The chain's CDR3 is CASSPGTASSGNTIYF. In DNA, the CDR3 is TGTGCCAGCAGCCCCGGGACAGCGAGCTCTGGAAACACCATATATTTT.

The rearrangement uses TRBV6-1 and TRBJ2-6; unclear D gene. Deletions cut 3 bases from V and 0 bases from J, with 3 bases between. Germline CDR1 MNHNS, CDR2 SASEGT. The CDR3 length is 14 residues. The CDR3 bases are TGTGCCAGCAGTGACAACTCTGGGGCCAACGTCCTGACTTTC. As protein: CASSDNSGANVLTF.

The chain carries TRBV28 and TRBJ2-7; 10 positions agree with TRBD1. V lost 7 bases, J lost 4 bases, and 4 bases stayed unmatched. Germline-derived CDR1 and CDR2 are MDHEN and SYDVKM. This CDR3 has 13 residues. The CDR3 region has the DNA TGTGCCAGCATATTGGACAGGGGGTACGAGCAGTACTTC. Its protein is CASILDRGYEQYF. Filled out from reference TRBV28 and TRBJ2-7, the complete variable domain reads DVKVTQSSRYLVKRTGEKVFLECVQDMDHENMFWYRQDPGLGLRLIYFSYDVKMKEKGDIPEGYSVSREKKERFSLILESASTNQTSMYLCASILDRGYEQYFGPGTRLTVT.

V and J are TRBV29-1 and TRBJ1-1; 7 bases are shared with TRBD1. CDR1 is SQVTM and CDR2 is ANQGSEA in the germline V gene. This CDR3 contains 13 residues. Losses at the gene ends were 6 bases for V and 3 bases for J; bases not matched to a gene: 7. For the CDR3, the DNA is TGCAGCGTCCAAGGGGGCTTGGACACTGAAGCTTTCTTT. Protein sequence: CSVQGGLDTEAFF.

The genes are TRBV15 and TRBJ1-3, with no clear D. The V end was cut by 0 bases, the J end by 4 bases, with 4 bases between. The length of the CDR3 is 13 residues. The V gene's germline CDR1 is LNHNV and CDR2 YYDKDF (reference sequence). CDR3 region: CATSRDVGNTIYF. In DNA form, the CDR3 reads TGTGCCACCAGCAGAGATGTAGGAAACACCATATATTTT.

The CDR3 here is CASSWARGGIQYF. DNA for the CDR3: TGTGCCAGCAGCTGGGCTAGGGGGGGCATTCAGTACTTC. This chain connects TRBV5-6 to TRBJ2-4, with a possible D match to TRBD2 (7 bases). V gave up 3 bases and J gave up 9 bases, with 13 bases separating them. This CDR3 is 13 amino acids long. Germline V lookup: CDR1 SGHDT, CDR2 YYEEEE.

The rearrangement links TRBV18 to TRBJ1-2; D may be TRBD1 (6 bases). CDR1 and CDR2 from the germline V gene are KGHSH and LQKENI. The CDR3 is 16 residues long. Trimming took off 1 base at V and 2 bases at J, with 14 bases between the two ends. The chain's CDR3 is CASSPRADSLNYGYTF. In nucleotides, the CDR3 is TGTGCCAGCTCACCACGAGCGGACAGCCTAAACTATGGCTACACCTTC.

V gene TRBV6-1 combines with J gene TRBJ1-5; 10 bases agree with TRBD1. The CDR3 runs to 15 residues. With V trimmed by 6 bases and J by 4 bases, 6 bases remained unmatched. Germline V lookup: CDR1 MNHNS, CDR2 SASEGT. The CDR3 loop is CASRSGQGYNQPQHF. As DNA, the CDR3 is TGTGCCAGCAGGTCGGGACAGGGGTATAATCAGCCCCAGCATTTT.

The V and J genes are TRBV5-1 and TRBJ1-1; D remains unclear. Looked up from germline, CDR1 is SGHRS and CDR2 is YFSETQ. The V and J ends lost 4 bases and 4 bases respectively, with 14 bases between them. CDR3 length: 14 amino acids. The CDR3 region has the DNA TGCGCCAGCAGCCAGGATACAGTTAGCACTGAAGCTTTCTTT. Translated, it gives CASSQDTVSTEAFF.